What follows are 5 T cell receptor beta chains derived from one specimen sequenced in a study of blood T cell repertoires in COVID-19. The assay was immunoSEQ multiplex PCR, and TCRdb's table has in-frame clones only and misses some. The top ten hold over 9.5% of the sample, which has under 250,000 clones, approximately 78% seen once. Sequenced material: peripheral blood. These receptors all come from a woman between 40 and 55 years old with acute or convalescent COVID-19.

The chain carries TRBV2 and TRBJ2-3; possibly TRBD1 for D (5 bases). CDR1 SNHLY and CDR2 FYNNEI come from the germline V gene. V was shortened by 6 bases and J by 4 bases, with 17 bases between the two germline ends. This CDR3 has 15 amino acids. DNA of the CDR3: TGTGCCAGCAGAGGGGCCCCGAAAGGTTCAGATACGCAGTATTTT. Encoded protein: CASRGAPKGSDTQYF.

The chain combines TRBV6-5 with TRBJ2-1; D is undetermined. Germline CDR1 and CDR2: MNHEY and SVGAGI. This CDR3 has 12 residues. Between the trimmed V and J ends, which lost 6 bases and 8 bases, there was a span of 11 bases. CDR3 DNA sequence: TGTGCCAGCAGCCCGAACATTGATGAGCAGTTCTTC. This codes for CASSPNIDEQFF.

The V gene is TRBV6-5, the J gene TRBJ1-5, with a tentative D call TRBD1 (6 bases). Germline CDR1 reads MNHEY; CDR2 reads SVGAGI. Trimming cost V 10 bases and J 5 bases, with 18 bases left between them. The CDR3 totals 14 residues. The DNA of the CDR3 is TGTGCCATATCGGAACAGGGATTGCATCAGCCCCAGCATTTT. The encoded protein is CAISEQGLHQPQHF.

This clone was seen more than once but under ten times. The V call is TRBV29-1, the J call TRBJ1-2, with TRBD1 matching 12 bases. There are 13 residues in the CDR3. The V gene's germline CDR1 is SQVTM and CDR2 ANQGSEA. V lost 7 bases to trimming and J lost 7 bases; unmatched junction nucleotides: 7. The CDR3 DNA sequence: TGCAGCGAGGGACAGGGGGCTATGAGTGGCTACACCTTC. This gives the protein CSEGQGAMSGYTF.

The V gene is TRBV7-8, the J gene TRBJ2-1; D perhaps matches TRBD2 (6 bases). V gave up 0 bases and J gave up 7 bases, with 7 bases separating them. CDR3 length: 13 amino acids. Germline V gene lookup returns CDR1 SGHVS and CDR2 FQNEAQ. The CDR3 nucleotides read TGTGCCAGCAGCTTAGCGGGGGGTAATGAGCAGTTCTTC. It specifies CASSLAGGNEQFF.